One sample yielded the 28 T cell receptor beta chains listed below, sequenced in a study of blood T cell repertoires in COVID-19 (TCRdb year 2020). The method was the immunoSEQ multiplex PCR assay. This immuneACCESS table, as held by TCRdb, lists in-frame sequences with V and J called but not all clones. Of the missing ones, under half trace to an unresolved V gene in checked studies; the others have no known cause. Across this sample there are roughly 250,000 clones, with 80% to 90% seen only once. 3.1% of the sample belongs to the ten largest clones. Sequences were obtained from PBMCs or T cells enriched from blood (not recorded which). These receptor sequences come from a woman between 40 and 50 years old who had been exposed to COVID-19.

The rearrangement joins TRBV27 to TRBJ2-3; tentatively, D is TRBD1 (5 bases). The germline V gene encodes CDR1 MNHEY and CDR2 SMNVEV (reference sequence). V lost 3 bases and J lost 4, with 14 bases in between. This CDR3 spans 15 amino acids. CDR3 bases: TGTGCCAGCAGTTTGATGATCCAGGGCCCAGATACGCAGTATTTT. Amino acid sequence: CASSLMIQGPDTQYF.

The chain combines TRBV10-2 with TRBJ1-2, with D possibly being TRBD1 (5 bases). Germline CDR1 reads WSHSY; CDR2 reads SAAADI. V was shortened by 4 bases and J by 7 bases, with 7 bases between the two germline ends. The CDR3 runs to 11 residues. CDR3 protein: CASSAGVGYTF. As DNA, the CDR3 is TGCGCCAGCAGTGCGGGGGTTGGCTACACCTTC.

V gene TRBV2 combines with J gene TRBJ2-5; TRBD2 agrees at 10 bases. The CDR3 is made up of 13 amino acids. The junction had 11 bases not matched to a gene; V was cut back by 11 bases and J by 8 bases. CDR1 is SNHLY and CDR2 is FYNNEI in the germline V gene. The CDR3 protein is CADQVSGGATQYF. The CDR3 region has the DNA TGTGCCGACCAAGTCAGCGGGGGGGCCACCCAGTACTTC.

The genes are TRBV27 and TRBJ2-1; D not resolved. The CDR3 spans 13 residues. V lost 5 bases, J lost 6 bases, and 11 bases lay in between. Looked up from germline, CDR1 is MNHEY and CDR2 is SMNVEV (reference sequence). The CDR3 DNA follows: TGTGCCAGCAGTCCCTTTAGAGGCAATGAGCAGTTCTTC. Translating gives CASSPFRGNEQFF.

The rearrangement links TRBV11-2 to TRBJ2-1, with unresolved D. Germline V gene data show CDR1 as SGHAT and CDR2 as FQNNGV. Trimming took off 4 bases at V and 8 bases at J, with 3 bases between the two ends. The CDR3 extends over 10 amino acids. CDR3 DNA sequence: TGTGCCAGCAGCTCCGATGAGCAGTTCTTC. Translated: CASSSDEQFF.

This clone was detected ten times or more. The chain is built from TRBV6-4 and TRBJ2-6; D ambiguous. The CDR3 runs to 16 residues. V dropped 2 bases and J dropped 0 bases, with 8 bases sitting between them. Germline CDR1 reads MRHNA; CDR2 reads SNTAGT. The CDR3 loop is CASSDGLGSGANVLTF. CDR3 sequence (DNA): TGTGCCAGCAGTGACGGGCTGGGCTCTGGGGCCAACGTCCTGACTTTC.

The V and J genes are TRBV5-1 and TRBJ2-7; TRBD2 aligns across 11 bases. From germline, CDR1 is SGHRS and CDR2 YFSETQ. This CDR3 has 17 amino acids. The V and J ends lost 0 bases and 0 bases, in that order; junction bases with no gene match: 5. In nucleotides, the CDR3 is TGCGCCAGCAGCTTGGTACCTAGCGGGGGGTCCTCCTACGAGCAGTACTTC. It yields the protein CASSLVPSGGSSYEQYF.

This clone appeared a single time. J is TRBJ1-1 and V is TRBV6-6; maybe TRBD1 (5 bases). The germline gives CDR1 MNHNY, CDR2 SVGAGI (reference sequence). Trimming took off 6 bases at V and 0 bases at J, with 14 bases between the two ends. This CDR3 region has 15 residues. The CDR3 DNA reads as TGTGCCAGCAGAAGACAGACCTCTATGAACACTGAAGCTTTCTTT. Translated: CASRRQTSMNTEAFF.

CDR3 loop: CASSLRGGSTDTQYF. The CDR3 DNA reads TGTGCCAGCAGTTTGAGAGGGGGCAGCACAGATACGCAGTATTTT. The rearrangement joins TRBV28 to TRBJ2-3; 7 bases agree with TRBD1. Germline lookup yields CDR1 MDHEN and CDR2 SYDVKM. The CDR3 consists of 15 residues. V dropped 3 bases and J dropped 0; count of bases not matched to a gene: 3.

This clone appeared a single time. J is TRBJ1-1 and V is TRBV6-5; D is possibly TRBD1 (5 bases). Trimming removed 6 bases from V and 4 bases from J, with 15 bases in between. The CDR3 loop spans 14 amino acids. Germline loops: CDR1 MNHEY, CDR2 SVGAGI. CDR3 DNA: TGTGCCAGCAGACCCGTTCAGGGCATCACTGAAGCTTTCTTT. Protein product: CASRPVQGITEAFF.

The rearrangement links TRBV28 to TRBJ2-7, with TRBD1 matching 7 bases. CDR1 is MDHEN, CDR2 SYDVKM, per germline. The CDR3 is 15 residues long. The trim removed 8 bases at V and 0 bases at J, leaving 10 bases unmatched. CDR3 in amino acids: CASGIGGKSSYEQYV. CDR3 sequence (DNA): TGTGCCAGCGGAATAGGGGGCAAAAGCTCCTACGAGCAGTACGTC.

This sequence joins TRBV7-8 and TRBJ1-4; D uncertain. Germline V gene sequence: CDR1 SGHVS, CDR2 FQNEAQ. The CDR3 is 14 amino acids. V was cut by 3 bases and J by 8 bases, with 13 bases left in between. The CDR3 DNA follows: TGTGCCAGCAGCTTCGCCGGAACAGACGAAAAACTGTTTTTT. It yields the protein CASSFAGTDEKLFF.

The CDR3 region has the DNA TGTGCTAGTGGTGACCCGGGACAGGGGGCAGGGCAGCCCCAGCATTTT. This encodes CASGDPGQGAGQPQHF. The rearrangement links TRBV12-5 to TRBJ1-5; 12 nucleotides line up with TRBD1. V lost 5 bases and J lost 7; bases outside the gene matches: 9. Looked up from germline, CDR1 is LGHNT and CDR2 is FRNRAP. CDR3 length equals 16 residues.

The chain combines TRBV27 with TRBJ1-2; the D gene is possibly TRBD1 (5 bases). The CDR3 length is 15 residues. V dropped 7 bases and J dropped 5 bases, with 20 bases sitting between them. CDR1 is MNHEY, CDR2 SMNVEV, per germline (reference sequence). CDR3 protein: CASNSRGGSSYGYTF. CDR3 nucleotide sequence: TGTGCCAGCAATAGCCGGGGCGGGAGTAGTTATGGCTACACCTTC.

The chain employs TRBV29-1 and TRBJ1-2; tentatively, D is TRBD1 (5 bases). Germline CDR1 and CDR2: SQVTM and ANQGSEA. V lost 7 bases and J lost 7, with 19 bases in between. The CDR3 runs 13 residues. This CDR3 is CSGLMDMSSGYTF. DNA for the CDR3: TGCAGCGGCCTTATGGACATGTCATCTGGCTACACCTTC.

V is TRBV11-2 and J is TRBJ2-3; 8 bases match TRBD1. CDR3 length: 16 amino acids. Germline CDR1 SGHAT, CDR2 FQNNGV. With V trimmed by 5 bases and J by 5 bases, 12 bases remained unmatched. The CDR3 reads CASSHVRTGWIDTQYF. CDR3 nucleotides: TGTGCCAGCAGCCATGTTAGGACAGGGTGGATAGATACGCAGTATTTT.

The V call is TRBV28, the J call TRBJ1-2; D ambiguous. The CDR3 covers 13 residues. The germline V and J ends were trimmed by 4 bases and 9 bases, with 15 bases remaining between them. Germline-derived CDR1 and CDR2 are MDHEN and SYDVKM. CDR3 bases: TGTGCCAGCAGTTCCTTAACTCCCTTGCGCTACACCTTC. It is translated as CASSSLTPLRYTF.

The rearrangement joins TRBV28 to TRBJ1-2; D is unclear. Germline lookup yields CDR1 MDHEN and CDR2 SYDVKM. The germline V and J ends were trimmed by 8 bases and 7 bases, with 14 bases remaining between them. The CDR3 sequence is 12 residues long. CDR3 sequence (DNA): TGTGCCAGCTCGACTGGGAGCTTTGGCTACACCTTC. Its translation: CASSTGSFGYTF.

The chain is built from TRBV24-1 and TRBJ2-1; a weak D match, TRBD2 (5 bases). Germline assignment: CDR1 KGHDR and CDR2 SFDVKD. V shed 0 bases and J shed 0 bases, with 14 bases lying between them. The CDR3 loop spans 18 amino acids. In nucleotides, the CDR3 is TGTGCCACCAGTGATTTGTTTGGGTCCGGGAACTCCTACAATGAGCAGTTCTTC. Its translation is CATSDLFGSGNSYNEQFF.

The chain recombines TRBV19 with TRBJ1-2, with 11 positions matching TRBD1. The CDR3 loop spans 14 amino acids. Germline V gives CDR1 LNHDA, CDR2 SQIVND (reference sequence). J was trimmed by 8 bases and V by 5 bases; bases with no gene match: 7. The CDR3 reads CASSRRTGGVGYTF. For the CDR3, the DNA is TGTGCCAGTAGTCGGCGGACAGGGGGCGTCGGCTACACCTTC.

The rearrangement links TRBV9 to TRBJ2-3; 8 bases line up with TRBD2. Germline V gene sequence: CDR1 SGDLS, CDR2 YYNGEE. Trimming took 4 bases from V and 5 from J; bases not matched to a gene: 3. The CDR3 extends over 13 amino acids. The CDR3 DNA follows: TGTGCCAGCAGCCCCCTAGCGGGAGATACGCAGTATTTT. Amino acids: CASSPLAGDTQYF.

This clone appeared a few times. The genes are TRBV5-5 and TRBJ1-6; 7 bases match TRBD1. Germline V CDR1 and CDR2: SGHKS, YYEKEE (reference sequence). The V segment lost 4 bases and the J segment 7 bases; nucleotides outside the gene matches: 11. The CDR3 is made up of 16 amino acids. The CDR3 is CASSKANRGGNSPLHF. DNA of the CDR3: TGTGCCAGCAGCAAAGCTAACAGGGGAGGAAATTCACCCCTCCACTTT.

V gene TRBV6-2 or TRBV6-3 combines with J gene TRBJ1-1; 7 positions agree with TRBD1. The germline V gene has CDR1 MNHEY and CDR2 SVGEGT. This CDR3 spans 15 amino acids. V was clipped by 4 bases and J by 1 base; unmatched bases: 6. CDR3 sequence: CASSSYGTANTEAFF. CDR3 DNA sequence: TGTGCCAGCAGTTCCTACGGGACAGCGAACACTGAAGCTTTCTTT.

The rearrangement uses TRBV4-1 and TRBJ1-5; 7 positions agree with TRBD1. Germline V gene data show CDR1 as MGHRA and CDR2 as YSYEKL. V was pared by 0 bases and J by 9 bases, with 8 bases of the junction left unmatched. This CDR3 has 15 residues. CDR3 in DNA: TGCGCCAGCAGCCAAGATTCGGGAGGGGGCTGGCCCCAGCATTTT. It is translated as CASSQDSGGGWPQHF.

This chain uses TRBV9 with TRBJ1-2, with unresolved D. Germline V gives CDR1 SGDLS, CDR2 YYNGEE. Trimming took off 4 bases at V and 4 bases at J, with 11 bases between the two ends. CDR3 size: 13 residues. CDR3 sequence reads: CASSFSSIYGYTF. The DNA of the CDR3 is TGTGCCAGCAGCTTTAGTTCCATCTATGGCTACACCTTC.

The chain employs TRBV10-3 and TRBJ1-2; D is unresolved. Between the trimmed V and J ends, which lost 3 bases and 9 bases, there was a span of 5 bases. This CDR3 is built from 10 residues. In germline, CDR1 is ENHRY, CDR2 SYGVKD. The CDR3 DNA reads as TGTGCCATCAGTGAAGAGAGCTACACCTTC. As protein: CAISEESYTF.

The J gene is TRBJ1-2, the V gene TRBV3-1 (or the pseudogene TRBV3-2); D uncertain. The CDR3 length is 15 residues. The V end was cut by 0 bases, the J end by 3 bases, with 11 bases between. Looked up from germline, CDR1 is LGHDT and CDR2 is YNNKEL (reference sequence). The chain's CDR3 is CASSQDNRGDYGYTF. The CDR3 coding sequence is TGTGCCAGCAGCCAAGATAATCGGGGTGACTATGGCTACACCTTC.

This chain joins TRBV28 and TRBJ2-7, with 10 nucleotides matching TRBD1. The CDR3 covers 15 residues. The trim removed 3 bases at V and 2 bases at J, leaving 4 bases unmatched. CDR1 and CDR2 (germline): MDHEN, SYDVKM. The CDR3 region is CASSLVDRGPYEQYF. The DNA for the CDR3 is TGTGCCAGCAGTTTGGTCGACAGGGGGCCCTACGAGCAGTACTTC. Drawing the rest from reference TRBV28 and TRBJ2-7, the complete variable domain is DVKVTQSSRYLVKRTGEKVFLECVQDMDHENMFWYRQDPGLGLRLIYFSYDVKMKEKGDIPEGYSVSREKKERFSLILESASTNQTSMYLCASSLVDRGPYEQYFGPGTRLTVT.